A selection of T cell receptor beta chains follows, all from one sample in a study of CD8 T cells in ankylosing spondylitis. TCRdb analysed the 5' RACE reads with MiXCR anew, one entry per CDR3 protein. The data contain over 150,000 distinct CDR3 sequences, around 13% of them singletons. Sample: blood, either unsorted or a sorted T cell fraction (not recorded which). These receptors were collected from a male donor with ankylosing spondylitis or in good health (not recorded which). CDR3s include the opening cysteine and the closing phenylalanine or tryptophan. Fields, in order: clone size, V gene, D gene, J gene, CDR3 DNA, CDR3 protein. The D gene is left open where the match is weak. Size is omitted from some rows. Given values are once, few, many or a class for expanded clones.

-,TRBV4-1,-,TRBJ2-1,TGCGCCAGCAGCCAAGGCGGTCCAGAGACCTACCACAATGAGCAGTTCTTC,CASSQGGPETYHNEQFF
many,TRBV7-9,-,TRBJ2-1,TGTGCCAGCAGCACCGCAGGGTCCTACAATGAGCAGTTCTTC,CASSTAGSYNEQFF
-,TRBV7-9,-,TRBJ2-5,TGTGCCAGCAGCTCCAGGGTCGTATCGGAGACCCAGTACTTC,CASSSRVVSETQYF
once,TRBV3-1,-,TRBJ2-3,TGTGCCAGCAGCCAAGGGGCCGGGGGAGCCACAGATACGCAGTATTTT,CASSQGAGGATDTQYF
-,TRBV7-9,TRBD1,TRBJ1-4,TGTGCCAGCAGCTTATATCTCGCAGGGGGCTATGAAAAACTGTTTTTT,CASSLYLAGGYEKLFF
-,TRBV6-5,-,TRBJ2-6,TGTGCCAGCCGTAACTGTGACGGATGCTCTGGGGCCAACGTCCTGACTTTC,CASRNCDGCSGANVLTF
few,TRBV21-1,-,TRBJ2-1,TGTGCCAGCGGCAGACTCCTCCTAAGCGGGAGCGTCGATGAGCAGTTCTTC,CASGRLLLSGSVDEQFF
few,TRBV7-9,-,TRBJ2-7,TGTGCCAGCAGCTTTTTAGGGAACGAGCAGTACTTC,CASSFLGNEQYF
many,TRBV5-5,TRBD2,TRBJ2-1,TGTGCCAGCAGCTTGCTTCGGACTAGCCGGAACAGAGACAATGAGCAGTTCTTC,CASSLLRTSRNRDNEQFF
-,TRBV19,TRBD1,TRBJ1-6,TGTGCCAGTAGTTACAGGGGGCAATCACCCCTCCACTTT,CASSYRGQSPLHF
many,TRBV30,-,TRBJ2-7,TGTGCCTGGAGTGTCGGTACCTACGAGCAGTACTTC,CAWSVGTYEQYF
many,TRBV29-1,-,TRBJ1-2,TGCAGCGTTGAAGAGGGCTATGGCTACACCTTC,CSVEEGYGYTF
-,TRBV5-1,-,TRBJ2-1,TGCGCCAGCAGCTACCCCCGGAGGACTCTACGGAATGAGCAGTTCTTC,CASSYPRRTLRNEQFF
many,TRBV12-3/TRBV12-4,TRBD1,TRBJ1-2,TGTGCCAGCAGTCCCGGGACAGGGATAGGCTACACCTTC,CASSPGTGIGYTF
many,TRBV5-1,TRBD2,TRBJ2-1,TGCGCCAGCAGCCAGGGACTAGCGGAGAACAATGAGCAGTTCTTC,CASSQGLAENNEQFF
many,TRBV29-1,-,TRBJ2-1,TGCAGCGTTGATGAAGGCCCACCCGACAATGAGCAGTTCTTC,CSVDEGPPDNEQFF
-,TRBV13,-,TRBJ2-3,TGTGCCAGCAGCTTATGGGGCACGAGCACAGATACGCAGTATTTT,CASSLWGTSTDTQYF
-,TRBV12-3/TRBV12-4,TRBD1,TRBJ1-2,TGTGCCAGCAGTTCCGGGACAGCGACAACCTTCTATGGCTACACCTTC,CASSSGTATTFYGYTF
-,TRBV24-1,TRBD1,TRBJ2-1,TGTGCCACCAGCCCCGGGACAGGGGTTCCCAATGAGCAGTTCTTC,CATSPGTGVPNEQFF
many,TRBV2,-,TRBJ1-5,TGTGCCAGCAGTGAATGGGACAATCAGCCCCAGCATTTT,CASSEWDNQPQHF
few,TRBV10-3,TRBD1,TRBJ2-7,TGTGCCATCAGTGAGGGACAGGGTCTTACCTACGAGCAGTACTTC,CAISEGQGLTYEQYF
-,TRBV4-1,-,TRBJ1-1,TGCGCCAGCAGCCAAGATCTAGGGGCGCAGACTGAAGCTTTCTTT,CASSQDLGAQTEAFF
many,TRBV27,-,TRBJ2-2,TGTGCCAGCAGTTTGAGAGGCACCGGGGAGCTGTTTTTT,CASSLRGTGELFF
many,TRBV4-1,-,TRBJ2-7,TGCGCCAGCAGCCAAGAAGGGCCAGGTTCCGAGCAGTACTTC,CASSQEGPGSEQYF
few,TRBV10-3,TRBD2,TRBJ2-7,TGTGCCATCAGTGAGTCGGAGGGACTAGCGGTATACGAGCAGTACTTC,CAISESEGLAVYEQYF
-,TRBV21-1,-,TRBJ1-5,TGTGCCAGCAGCAAAGAATTTTCAGACCCTAGCAATCAGCCCCAGCATTTT,CASSKEFSDPSNQPQHF
few,TRBV12-3/TRBV12-4,TRBD2,TRBJ2-3,TGTGCCAGCACCCCGGGTCTAGCGGGGGGGCTTGGAACAGATACGCAGTATTTT,CASTPGLAGGLGTDTQYF
many,TRBV4-1,-,TRBJ2-3,TGCGCCAGCAGCCAAGATATGGGAACAGATACGCAGTATTTT,CASSQDMGTDTQYF
few,TRBV10-3,TRBD1,TRBJ1-2,TGTGCCATCAGGGACAGGGGGAACTATGGCTACACCTTC,CAIRDRGNYGYTF
-,TRBV29-1,TRBD1,TRBJ1-1,TGCAGCGTTTGGGACAGGGAAGCTTTCTTT,CSVWDREAFF
few,TRBV7-8,TRBD2,TRBJ2-1,TGTGCCAGCAGCCCCCGACCGGGAGCGGGGGCCCCCCTCTCCTACAATGAGCAGTTCTTC,CASSPRPGAGAPLSYNEQFF
many,TRBV5-1,TRBD1,TRBJ1-1,TGCGCCAGCAGCCCGGGACAGGGCTTTAGGGGAAACACTGAAGCTTTCTTT,CASSPGQGFRGNTEAFF
few,TRBV2,-,TRBJ2-1,TGTGCCAGCAGTGGAGAGACAGCGGACCCCTACAATGAGCAGTTCTTC,CASSGETADPYNEQFF
-,TRBV7-2,TRBD2,TRBJ2-7,TGTGCCAGCAGCTGGGGGGGAGGTTCCTACGAGCAGTACTTC,CASSWGGGSYEQYF
-,TRBV6-2/TRBV6-3,-,TRBJ2-1,TGTGCCAGCGGAGGGGGCGATGAGCAGTTCTTC,CASGGGDEQFF
-,TRBV9,-,TRBJ2-1,TGTGCCAGCAGCGCCACCATCGACAGGCCACACTACAATGAGCAGTTCTTC,CASSATIDRPHYNEQFF
few,TRBV29-1,-,TRBJ2-2,TGCAGCGTTGGCAGGGGGAACACCGGGGAGCTGTTTTTT,CSVGRGNTGELFF
-,TRBV7-9,-,TRBJ2-1,TGTGCCAGCAGCTTAGCGGGGGGGGCCGCCGCCGATGAGCAGTTCTTC,CASSLAGGAAADEQFF
-,TRBV20-1,-,TRBJ1-2,TGCAGTGCTAGATCCCTCCGGGACTCCTCACCGGTCTATGGCTACACCTTC,CSARSLRDSSPVYGYTF
-,TRBV11-2,TRBD1,TRBJ2-5,TGTGCCAGCAGCTCGGGGCCGACAGGGGCACAAGAGACCCAGTACTTC,CASSSGPTGAQETQYF
-,TRBV3-1,-,TRBJ2-1,TGTGCCAGCAGCCCTCTTAGGCAGAATGAGCAGTTCTTC,CASSPLRQNEQFF
-,TRBV20-1,-,TRBJ1-1,TGCAGTGCTAGAGTTGTAACAGGGATTGCTGAAGCTTTCTTT,CSARVVTGIAEAFF
few,TRBV27,-,TRBJ1-2,TGTGCCAGCAGTTTAAGTTGGGGTGATGGCTACACCTTC,CASSLSWGDGYTF
many,TRBV3-1,TRBD2,TRBJ2-5,TGTGCCAGCAGCCAGGCTGGGACTAGCGGACAAGAGACCCAGTACTTC,CASSQAGTSGQETQYF
few,TRBV11-2,-,TRBJ2-3,TGTGCCAGCAGCTTAGACTCGGCCTGGGATACGCAGTATTTT,CASSLDSAWDTQYF
many,TRBV12-3/TRBV12-4,TRBD2,TRBJ2-5,TGTGCCAGCAGCCCCGGGACTAGTCAGGAGACCCAGTACTTC,CASSPGTSQETQYF
few,TRBV12-3/TRBV12-4,TRBD2,TRBJ2-3,TGTGCCAGCAGTCCCCGGACTAGCGGGGCAGAGAGTACGCAGTATTTT,CASSPRTSGAESTQYF
-,TRBV12-3/TRBV12-4,-,TRBJ1-5,TGTGCCAGCAGTTTTGCCGGCCCCCAGCATTTT,CASSFAGPQHF
many,TRBV6-1,TRBD2,TRBJ2-3,TGTGCCAGCAGTGAAGAAGCGGGAGGGCCAGATACGCAGTATTTT,CASSEEAGGPDTQYF
-,TRBV14,-,TRBJ2-1,TGTGCCAGCAGCCATATAGTTTATGAGCAGTTCTTC,CASSHIVYEQFF
-,TRBV20-1,-,TRBJ2-1,TGCAGTGCTAGGGACAGGGAGGGAAGTCGCAATGAGCAGTTCTTC,CSARDREGSRNEQFF
few,TRBV4-2,TRBD2,TRBJ2-1,TGTGCCAGCAGCCAAGGGGTGGGACTAGCGGGAGTAGAGCAGTTCTTC,CASSQGVGLAGVEQFF
-,TRBV13,TRBD2,TRBJ2-1,TGTGCCAGCAGCTACACTCGGACTAGCGGGTACAATGAGCAGTTCTTC,CASSYTRTSGYNEQFF
few,TRBV5-1,-,TRBJ2-1,TGCGCCAGCAGCGAACACCTAGCAAATGAGCAGTTCTTC,CASSEHLANEQFF
-,TRBV20-1,TRBD2,TRBJ2-7,TGCAGTGCTAGAGATTTAAGCGGGAGCTCCTACGAGCAGTACTTC,CSARDLSGSSYEQYF
-,TRBV7-9,-,TRBJ2-7,TGTGCCAGCAGCCCAACGGGACACTTCGAGCAGTACTTC,CASSPTGHFEQYF
few,TRBV4-1,TRBD2,TRBJ2-1,TGCGCCAGCAGCCTCCCGCCGGAGCGGGGGGACAATGAGCAGTTCTTC,CASSLPPERGDNEQFF